The sequence of this T cell receptor beta chain was determined in a study of blood T cell repertoires in COVID-19. Some clones are missing from TCRdb's copy, which holds only in-frame ones; the method was immunoSEQ multiplex PCR. This repertoire shows roughly 150,000 clones, about 85% found once; its top ten account for approximately 7%. Germline values: CDR1 SGHDT, CDR2 YYEEEE. The CDR3 loop spans 17 amino acids. V was cut by 4 bases and J by 0 bases, with 17 bases left in between. The sequenced sample consisted of peripheral blood. The chain links TRBV5-6 to TRBJ1-3; perhaps TRBD1 as D (5 bases). This sequence originates from a man older than 75 with COVID-19, enrolled during active disease. The CDR3: CASSRPGLPLSGNTIYF. CDR3 nucleotide sequence: TGTGCCAGCAGCCGCCCGGGACTTCCCCTCTCTGGAAACACCATATATTTT.